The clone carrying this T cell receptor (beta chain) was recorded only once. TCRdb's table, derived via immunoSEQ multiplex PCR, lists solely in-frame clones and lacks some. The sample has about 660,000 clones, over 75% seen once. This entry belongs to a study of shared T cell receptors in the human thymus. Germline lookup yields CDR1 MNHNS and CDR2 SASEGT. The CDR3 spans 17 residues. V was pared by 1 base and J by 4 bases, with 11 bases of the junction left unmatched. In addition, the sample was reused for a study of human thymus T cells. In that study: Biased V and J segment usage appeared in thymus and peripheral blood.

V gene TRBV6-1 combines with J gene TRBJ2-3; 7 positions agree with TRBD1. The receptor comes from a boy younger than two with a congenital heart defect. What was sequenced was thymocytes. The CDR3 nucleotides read TGTGCCAGCAGTGAAGAAGAAATTAGGGGGCCCGCAGATACGCAGTATTTT. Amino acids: CASSEEEIRGPADTQYF.